What follows is one T cell receptor (beta chain) and its context. Its target is unknown. These data are taken from a study of blood T cells in healthy people across ages. Findings and limits, study-wide: Relative to aged donors, long-lived donors carried more naive CD4+ cells and displayed higher diversity. Researchers deemed the diversity estimates from one million T cells underestimates. Naive T cell percentage showed a strong correlation with TCR beta diversity.

Combining a sample-barcoded 5' primer with a J-beta primer mix, a second PCR ran for roughly 7 to 12 cycles. A template-switch adaptor with 12 random nucleotides tagged each cDNA molecule. Each CDR3 protein is one row after TCRdb ran MiXCR on the 5' RACE reads. The sample consists of some 1,500,000 distinct CDR3 sequences, around 40% of them appearing once. The CDR3 is 14 amino acids. V was trimmed by 6 bases and J by 5 bases, leaving 14 bases between them. The receptor's source is a woman younger than 30 in good health. The chain recombines TRBV12-3 or TRBV12-4 with TRBJ1-5; no firm D call. The sample consisted of blood. CDR3 nucleotide sequence: TGTGCCAGCAGCTCGACTGTGGGCGATCAGCCCCAGCATTTT. Translation: CASSSTVGDQPQHF.